This passage covers 17 T cell receptor beta chains from one sample sequenced in a study of blood T cells in healthy people across ages. A second PCR, run for roughly 7 to 11 cycles, used a sample-barcoded 5' primer plus a J-beta primer mix. Using its own MiXCR run on the 5' RACE reads, TCRdb lists one record per CDR3 protein. The data hold about 640,000 distinct CDR3 sequences, with approximately 30% observed a single time. Material for sequencing was blood. Receptors originate from an elderly woman in good health.

This clonotype occurred a few times. J is TRBJ1-5 and V is TRBV7-9; perhaps TRBD1 as D (6 bases). The germline CDR1 and CDR2 sequences are SEHNR and FQNEAQ (reference sequence). The CDR3 contains 14 residues. V gave up 1 base and J gave up 6 bases, with 10 bases separating them. The CDR3, as DNA: TGTGCCAGCAGCTTAGATAACAGGGCTCAGCCCCAGCATTTT. This sequence encodes CASSLDNRAQPQHF.

As to this clonotype: One junction end does not reproduce the germline sequence, and a read error may be involved. This sequence joins TRBV20-1 and TRBJ2-7; perhaps TRBD1 as D (5 bases). Germline V lookup: CDR1 DFQATT, CDR2 SNEGSKA (reference sequence). The CDR3 extends over 15 amino acids. The CDR3 sequence is CSAKVIGASSYGQYF. DNA of the CDR3: TGCAGTGCTAAGGTCATAGGGGCGAGCTCCTACGGGCAGTACTTC.

Comments on this clonotype: A much larger clone sits a single nucleotide away, making a read error possible. The rearrangement uses TRBV4-2 and TRBJ2-5, with D perhaps TRBD1 or TRBD2 (6 bases each). The CDR3 has 12 amino acids. Germline CDR1 reads LGHNA; CDR2 reads YNFKEQ. This CDR3 is CASQGRDETRYF. The CDR3 DNA is TGTGCCAGCCAGGGGCGGGATGAGACCCGGTACTTC.

This clonotype was detected ten times or more. The gene calls are TRBV7-9 and TRBJ2-1, with D perhaps matching TRBD1 (6 bases). Germline assignment: CDR1 SEHNR and CDR2 FQNEAQ (reference sequence). This CDR3 has 15 amino acids. Trimming took off 5 bases at V and 1 base at J, with 12 bases between the two ends. In DNA form, the CDR3 reads TGTGCCAGCAGCCCAAGGACAGAATCCTACAATGAGCAGTTCTTC. Encoded protein: CASSPRTESYNEQFF.

This clonotype has a count of ten or more. The CDR3 nucleotides are TGCAGTGCCCCCGGCGGGGGAAGCGGGGGGGCTCCCTACAATGAGCAGTTCTTC. Residues: CSAPGGGSGGAPYNEQFF. V usage is TRBV20-1 and J usage is TRBJ2-1; 10 positions agree with TRBD2. CDR3 size: 18 residues. V was clipped by 6 bases and J by 2 bases; unmatched bases: 16. From germline, CDR1 is DFQATT and CDR2 SNEGSKA (reference sequence).

This clonotype was counted only a few times. The chain recombines TRBV2 with TRBJ2-7, with TRBD2 matching over 15 bases. The V gene end was trimmed by 6 bases and the J gene end by 12 bases; junction bases not matched to a gene: 12. Per germline, CDR1 SNHLY and CDR2 FYNNEI. This CDR3 spans 15 amino acids. CDR3 sequence (DNA): TGTGCCAGCAGACCGGGACTAGCGGGGGGAGAGACCCGGTACTTC. Translated, it gives CASRPGLAGGETRYF.

This clonotype showed up just a few times. V is TRBV30 and J is TRBJ2-1; TRBD1 or TRBD2 may be the D gene (5 bases each). CDR1 and CDR2 (germline): GTSNPN, SVGIG (reference sequence). CDR3 length equals 14 residues. V was trimmed by 0 bases and J by 7 bases, leaving 13 bases between them. CDR3 nucleotide sequence: TGTGCCTGGAGTGTCCGGGACCCTAAAAATGAGCAGTTCTTC. Its translation: CAWSVRDPKNEQFF.

The chain links TRBV7-2 to TRBJ2-7; no clear D. CDR3 length: 15 residues. V was shortened by 1 base and J by 1 base, with 11 bases between the two germline ends. Germline V gives CDR1 SGHTA, CDR2 FQGNSA. CDR3 amino acids: CASSLEVQLSYEQYF. CDR3 nucleotide sequence: TGTGCCAGCAGCTTAGAGGTCCAGCTGTCCTACGAGCAGTACTTC.

The V and J genes are TRBV6-2 or TRBV6-3 and TRBJ2-5, with D unresolved. Germline values: CDR1 MNHEY, CDR2 SVGEGT. The CDR3 totals 13 residues. With 6 bases removed from V and 10 bases from J, the gap between germline ends came to 18 bases. CDR3 region: CASRYTPLRNQYF. The CDR3 DNA sequence: TGTGCCAGCAGGTACACCCCTCTCAGGAACCAGTACTTC.

On this clonotype: A much larger clone lies one base from this, so it may be a read error. The chain joins TRBV7-2 to TRBJ2-7, with TRBD2 as a possible D gene (6 bases). TRBJ2-5 matches the DNA end more closely, so the J call is doubtful. The CDR3 runs to 15 residues. Germline V gene lookup returns CDR1 SGHTA and CDR2 FQGNSA. The CDR3 DNA reads TGTGCCAGCAATAGACAGTCGGGGAGGACAGAGACCCAGTACTTC. Protein: CASNRQSGRTETQYF.

As to this clonotype: This may arise from a read error, as a much more abundant clone is one base away. The CDR3 carries no conserved terminal phenylalanine or tryptophan, so it likely arises from a read error. The V gene is TRBV7-2, the J gene TRBJ1-4; perhaps TRBD1 as D (5 bases). V was shortened by 1 base and J by 8 bases, with 14 bases between the two germline ends. Germline V gene sequence: CDR1 SGHTA, CDR2 FQGNSA. The CDR3 is 15 amino acids. The DNA of the CDR3 is TGTGCCAGCAGCTTAGTTGCCAGGGTGGGGGAAAAACTGTTTTTG. Its protein product is CASSLVARVGEKLFL.

The J gene is TRBJ1-2, the V gene TRBV5-6, with 12 positions matching TRBD1. V shed 2 bases, J shed 8 bases, and the junction held 10 bases outside the gene matches. This CDR3 contains 16 residues. CDR1 is SGHDT, CDR2 YYEEEE, per germline. The CDR3, as DNA: TGTGCCAGCAGCTTCGGGGACAGGGGGCGATGCGCGGGCTACACCTTC. Translation gives CASSFGDRGRCAGYTF.

This clonotype was seen many times. V gene TRBV20-1 combines with J gene TRBJ2-6; D is possibly TRBD1 or TRBD2 (6 bases each). Germline lookup yields CDR1 DFQATT and CDR2 SNEGSKA (reference sequence). Trimming pared 0 bases from V and 0 bases from J, leaving 15 bases between. The CDR3 is 18 residues long. CDR3 sequence reads: CSARDRFGGFSGANVLTF. CDR3 nucleotide sequence: TGCAGTGCTAGAGATCGGTTCGGGGGCTTCTCTGGGGCCAACGTCCTGACTTTC.

The rearrangement joins TRBV27 to TRBJ1-1; the D is unclear. CDR1 and CDR2 (germline): MNHEY, SMNVEV (reference sequence). Trimming shortened V by 7 bases and J by 4 bases, and 13 bases separated the two germline ends. The length of the CDR3 is 13 residues. The CDR3 nucleotides are TGTGCCAGCATTTCCCGTCCGAGCACTGAAGCTTTCTTT. Translation gives CASISRPSTEAFF.

Note on this clonotype: A much larger clone is a single base away; this may be a read error. This chain uses TRBV18 with TRBJ2-1; a possible D gene is TRBD1 (5 bases). V lost 6 bases and J lost 10, with 19 bases in between. Germline CDR1 and CDR2: KGHSH and LQKENI. The CDR3 loop spans 14 amino acids. This CDR3 is CASSPFQGSYEQFF. In nucleotides, the CDR3 is TGTGCCAGCTCCCCGTTCCAGGGATCCTACGAGCAGTTCTTC.

This clonotype was seen a few times. A read error may account for a junction end that differs from germline. The chain recombines TRBV20-1 with TRBJ2-3, with 7 positions matching TRBD2. CDR3 size: 16 residues. The germline gives CDR1 DFQATT, CDR2 SNEGSKA (reference sequence). This CDR3 reads CSATPLGGGATDTRYF. CDR3 DNA: TGCAGTGCTACCCCGTTAGGCGGGGGAGCCACAGATACGCGGTATTTT.

This clonotype has a count of ten or more. The chain recombines TRBV6-1 with TRBJ2-7; perhaps TRBD1 as D (8 bases). The CDR3 consists of 16 residues. Trimming shortened V by 6 bases and J by 0 bases, and 18 bases separated the two germline ends. Germline V gives CDR1 MNHNS, CDR2 SASEGT. CDR3 sequence reads: CASRRGGQVSSYEQYF. CDR3 nucleotides: TGTGCCAGCAGACGCGGGGGACAGGTGTCCTCCTACGAGCAGTACTTC.